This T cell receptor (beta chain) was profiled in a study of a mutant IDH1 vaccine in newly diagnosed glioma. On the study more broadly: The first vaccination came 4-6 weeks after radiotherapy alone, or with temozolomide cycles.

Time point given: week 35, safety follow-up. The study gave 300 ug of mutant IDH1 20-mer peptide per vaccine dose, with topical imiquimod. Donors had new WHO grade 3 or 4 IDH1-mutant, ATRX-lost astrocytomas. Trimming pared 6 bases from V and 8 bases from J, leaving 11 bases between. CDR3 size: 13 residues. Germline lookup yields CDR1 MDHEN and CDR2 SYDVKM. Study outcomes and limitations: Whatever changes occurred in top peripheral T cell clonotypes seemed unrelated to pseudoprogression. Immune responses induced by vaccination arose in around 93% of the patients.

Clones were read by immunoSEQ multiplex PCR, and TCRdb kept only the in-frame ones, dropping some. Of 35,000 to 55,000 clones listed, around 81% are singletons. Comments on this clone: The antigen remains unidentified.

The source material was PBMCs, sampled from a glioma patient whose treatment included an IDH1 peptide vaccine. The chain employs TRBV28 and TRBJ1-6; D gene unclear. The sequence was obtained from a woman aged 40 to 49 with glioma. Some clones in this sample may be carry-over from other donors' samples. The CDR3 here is CASSPMRDSPLHF. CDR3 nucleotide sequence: TGTGCCAGCAGCCCTATGAGGGATTCACCCCTCCACTTT.